One and the same sample provided the 5 T cell receptor beta chains below, sequenced in a study of T cells in Graves' hyperthyroidism and ophthalmopathy. Regions amplified from RNA transcripts were the TCR beta CDR3 regions. HTBI primers were the set used in a first-round RT-PCR of the TCR CDR3. One entry per CDR3 protein results from TCRdb running MiXCR on the multiplex PCR reads. The sample comprises under 400,000 distinct CDR3 sequences, 25% of which are singletons, and around 67% rests with the top ten. Sequencing used blood. The receptor source for this set is a man aged 45 to 65 with Graves' hyperthyroidism.

The chain recombines TRBV19 with TRBJ2-6; 7 positions match TRBD1. Losses at the gene ends were 2 bases for V and 1 base for J; bases not matched to a gene: 8. CDR1 is LNHDA and CDR2 is SQIVND in the germline V gene (reference sequence). CDR3 length equals 18 residues. CDR3 nucleotide sequence: TGTGCCAGTAGTATACCGGGGACAGTGGTTTCTGGGGCCAACGTCCTGACTTTC. This translates into CASSIPGTVVSGANVLTF.

In this sample, this clonotype turned up once. The CDR3, as DNA: TGTGCCAGCTCACCACCCCCCAGCTCTGGAAACACCATATATTTT. The encoded protein is CASSPPPSSGNTIYF. The chain has TRBV18 and TRBJ1-3; D remains ambiguous. Germline values: CDR1 KGHSH, CDR2 LQKENI. CDR3 length equals 15 residues. Trimming took off 0 bases at V and 0 bases at J, with 6 bases between the two ends.

This clonotype was seen many times. The rearrangement joins TRBV2 to TRBJ2-1, with D possibly matching TRBD1 (6 bases). Germline lookup yields CDR1 SNHLY and CDR2 FYNNEI. The CDR3 covers 14 residues. Deletions cut 4 bases from V and 3 bases from J, with 10 bases between. CDR3 region: CASSVVDSYNEQFF. CDR3 coding DNA: TGTGCCAGCAGTGTAGTGGACAGCTACAATGAGCAGTTCTTC.

This clonotype was recorded many times. The chain links TRBV7-9 to TRBJ2-1; tentatively, D is TRBD1 (5 bases). Germline CDR1 reads SEHNR; CDR2 reads FQNEAQ (reference sequence). The CDR3 spans 16 residues. Deletions cut 1 base from V and 3 bases from J, with 13 bases between. The CDR3 bases are TGTGCCAGCAGCTTAGACTGGCAGGGCCTCTACAATGAGCAGTTCTTC. This gives the protein CASSLDWQGLYNEQFF.

V usage is TRBV28 and J usage is TRBJ1-1; 7 positions agree with TRBD1. Per germline, CDR1 MDHEN and CDR2 SYDVKM. CDR3 length: 15 amino acids. After removal of 4 bases from V and 5 bases from J, the junction contained 10 bases not matched to a gene. Here the CDR3 DNA reads TGTGCCAGCAGTTCCATTAAGGGGGCTCGGACTGAAGCTTTCTTT. Its protein product is CASSSIKGARTEAFF.